The clone carrying this TCR beta chain was counted at least ten times. The antigen is not known. The data originate from a study of T cells in Graves' hyperthyroidism and ophthalmopathy. Findings and limits, study-wide: In the blood, most expanded thyroid clonotypes above 0.001 appeared as well. A model of 13 V-J features distinguished ophthalmopathy from stable hyperthyroidism. Ophthalmopathy got predicted by the model a median around 6.6 months before its onset.

Patients were excluded for uncontrolled infection, other autoimmune disease, pregnancy or lactation. RNA transcripts served as the template for amplifying TCR beta CDR3 regions. When the TCR CDR3 underwent first-round RT-PCR, the HTBI primer set was used. TCRdb processed the multiplex PCR reads anew with MiXCR; each CDR3 protein has one entry. The data show over 700,000 distinct CDR3 sequences, with about 17% seen just once and 16% held by the top ten. Germline V gene data show CDR1 as SGHDT and CDR2 as YYEEEE. The CDR3 has 14 amino acids. J lost 3 bases, V lost 4 bases, and 4 bases had no gene match.

The TCR comes from a woman in her fifties or sixties with Graves' hyperthyroidism that later progressed to Graves' ophthalmopathy. Sequencing input: blood. The chain couples TRBV5-6 to TRBJ1-1; TRBD1 matches at 9 bases. The CDR3 nucleotides read TGTGCCAGCAGCGGCGACAGGGGGTACACTGAAGCTTTCTTT. This gives the protein CASSGDRGYTEAFF.